This TCR beta chain was captured in a study of STAT3 mutations in large granular lymphocyte leukemia. CDR3 length: 15 residues. V gave up 8 bases and J gave up 2 bases, with 18 bases separating them. Germline lookup yields CDR1 SEHNR and CDR2 FQNEAQ (reference sequence). The assay was immunoSEQ multiplex PCR, and TCRdb's table has in-frame clones only and misses some. The sample lists over 3,500 clones; around 83% were seen once. This clone was recorded a few times. Its matching antigen is unknown. Study-wide results and limits: After therapy, about 35% of the 18 patients switched clonotypes, all new clones STAT3 wild type. At least one immunodominant TCR beta clonotype appeared in every T-cell large granular lymphocyte leukemia patient.

The rearrangement links TRBV7-9 to TRBJ1-2; D might be TRBD1 (5 bases). The source material was peripheral blood mononuclear cells. This sequence was found in a man aged 35-49 years with T-cell large granular lymphocyte leukemia. Some clones in this sample may be carry-over from other donors' samples. CDR3 bases: TGTGCCAGCCGAACGCCGGGGGGATACAACTATGGCTACACCTTC. Residues: CASRTPGGYNYGYTF.